This T cell receptor (beta chain) was obtained from a study of blood T cell repertoires in COVID-19. Here immunoSEQ multiplex PCR was the method, and the copy in TCRdb shows in-frame clones only, minus some. The sample contains a few hundred thousand clones, 80% to 90% of which appear only once. Individuals aged about 18 to 100 years were recruited from fewer than 25 US areas. The J segment lost 11 bases and the V segment lost 5 bases, leaving 5 bases of the junction unmatched. This CDR3 has 11 residues. The genes are TRBV12-3 or TRBV12-4 and TRBJ1-1, with 7 bases aligning to TRBD1. Sequenced: PBMCs or T cells enriched from blood (not recorded which). This sequence was found in a young man with acute COVID-19. CDR3: CASSPRGDAFF. The CDR3 DNA follows: TGTGCCAGCAGTCCCAGGGGGGACGCTTTCTTT.